Listed below are T cell receptor beta chains from one sample, sequenced in a study of shared clonotypes between healthy human individuals. Generated by immunoSEQ multiplex PCR, the TCRdb table keeps only in-frame clones and is missing some. The sample shows roughly 1,500,000 clones, under 99% of them seen only once. Specimen: naive CD4+ T cells sorted from blood. The receptors originated from a man aged 25-45 years in good health. CDR3s include the opening cysteine and the closing phenylalanine or tryptophan. The D gene is left open where the match is weak. Size is stated for part of the rows, as once, few or many counts, or as a class when the clone is expanded.

v_gene	abundance	d_gene	j_gene	CDR3nt	CDR3aa
TRBV5-1	-	TRBD2	TRBJ2-5	TGCGCCAGCAGCAGAGGACTAGCGGGAGAGATAGAGACCCAGTACTTC	CASSRGLAGEIETQYF
TRBV9	-	TRBD1	TRBJ1-1	TGTGCCAGCAGCCCTCACAGGGGGAACACTGAAGCTTTCTTT	CASSPHRGNTEAFF
TRBV9	-	-	TRBJ2-7	TGTGCCAGCAGCGTAGAAATCGAGGGCGCCGAGCAGTACTTC	CASSVEIEGAEQYF
TRBV6-6	-	TRBD1	TRBJ2-1	TGTGCCAGCAGTCGACCGGGACAGGGGCACTACAATGAGCAGTTCTTC	CASSRPGQGHYNEQFF
TRBV5-1	-	-	TRBJ2-5	TGCGCCAGCAGCTTGGAAGGGGCCCTACAAGAGACCCAGTACTTC	CASSLEGALQETQYF
TRBV5-8	once	-	TRBJ2-1	TGTGCCAGCAGCCCAGGGGTGGCTAGTGGGGTCGGTGAGCAGTTCTTC	CASSPGVASGVGEQFF
TRBV4-1	-	TRBD2	TRBJ2-3	TGCGCCAGCAGGCAACGGGAGGGGGATACGCAGTATTTT	CASRQREGDTQYF
TRBV11-1	-	TRBD2	TRBJ2-7	TGTGCCAGCAGCTCGGGACTAGCGGGAGTTTCGATCGTAGGTGAGCAGTACTTC	CASSSGLAGVSIVGEQYF
TRBV4-1	-	-	TRBJ2-2	TGCGCCAGCAGCCAAGAAGAGACTCGGGTCGGCACCGGGGAGCTGTTTTTT	CASSQEETRVGTGELFF
TRBV19	-	-	TRBJ1-5	TGTGCCAGTAGCGGGACACAGGGACAGCCCCAGCATTTT	CASSGTQGQPQHF
TRBV29-1	-	-	TRBJ2-7	TGCAGCACCACAGGAGTCTTGTCCTACGAGCAGTACTTC	CSTTGVLSYEQYF
TRBV5-4	-	TRBD2	TRBJ2-1	TGTGCCAGCAGCTTGGGCGGGGCTAGCGGGATCCATGAGCAGTTCTTC	CASSLGGASGIHEQFF
TRBV7-9	-	-	TRBJ2-1	TGTGCCAGCAGCTTCCGACATGGAGCGGGCCAGTACAATGAGCAGTTCTTC	CASSFRHGAGQYNEQFF
TRBV2	-	-	TRBJ2-5	TGTGCCAGCAGTGATAACCCGGGGGGCGCAGAACAAGAGACCCAGTACTTC	CASSDNPGGAEQETQYF
TRBV6-4	-	-	TRBJ2-3	TGTGCCAGCAGTGACTCGTATAGAGGCGGGGATACGCAGTATTTT	CASSDSYRGGDTQYF
TRBV25-1	-	-	TRBJ2-4	TGTGCCAGCAGTCAAGGTGGGGGAAACATTCAGTACTTC	CASSQGGGNIQYF
TRBV6-1	-	TRBD1	TRBJ1-4	TGTGCCAGCACTCCGGACAGGGGGCGTGAAAAACTGTTTTTT	CASTPDRGREKLFF
TRBV2	-	-	TRBJ1-1	TGTGCCAGCCTAGTATCGGACCCTGAAGCTTTCTTT	CASLVSDPEAFF
TRBV7-2	-	TRBD2	TRBJ2-7	TGTGCCAGCAGCTTAGACGGGAGGGGCTACGAGCAGTACTTC	CASSLDGRGYEQYF
TRBV7-2	-	TRBD1	TRBJ1-2	TGTGCCAGCAGCACCGGACCGACAGGGGAGGGTGGCTACACCTTC	CASSTGPTGEGGYTF
TRBV30	-	-	TRBJ2-7	TGTGCCTGGAGACGGGGGGGGACAGACACCTACGAGCAGTACTTC	CAWRRGGTDTYEQYF
TRBV4-1	-	-	TRBJ2-2	TGCGCCAGCAGCCAAGATAGGGCAGTAGCCGGGGAGCTGTTTTTT	CASSQDRAVAGELFF
TRBV5-1	-	TRBD2	TRBJ2-5	TGCGCCAGCAGCTTCCTTTCTAGCGGGAGTATGAAAGGAGAGACCCAGTACTTC	CASSFLSSGSMKGETQYF